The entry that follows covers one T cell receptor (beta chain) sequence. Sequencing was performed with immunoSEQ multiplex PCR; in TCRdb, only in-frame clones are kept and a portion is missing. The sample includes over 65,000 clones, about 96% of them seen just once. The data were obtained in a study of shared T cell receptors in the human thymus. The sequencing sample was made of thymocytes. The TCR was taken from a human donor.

CDR3 nucleotides: TGTGCCAGCAGCCAATTTGGGGGAAACACCATATATTTT. Protein: CASSQFGGNTIYF. The chain is built from TRBV14 and TRBJ1-3; D uncertain. The germline V and J ends were trimmed by 2 bases and 4 bases, with 6 bases remaining between them. This CDR3 is built from 13 residues. Germline V gives CDR1 SGHDN, CDR2 FVKESK.